The 9 T cell receptor beta chains listed next were all sequenced from one sample in a study of cytomegalovirus exposure and HLA in healthy donors. Amplification used 60 Vbeta primers and 13 Jbeta primers. Libraries were prepared by immunoSEQ multiplex PCR; TCRdb keeps only in-frame clonotypes and omits some of them. This sample carries more than 150,000 clones, 80% to 85% of them seen once, and the ten largest clones take around 0.41%. The sequenced sample consisted of PBMCs. Receptors originate from a boy between 2 and 10 years old in good health and CMV-seronegative.

In this sample, this clone turned up a few times. This chain joins TRBV7-9 and TRBJ1-4; 7 bases align to TRBD1. The CDR3 covers 16 residues. V lost 5 bases and J lost 0; bases outside the gene matches: 6. Germline-derived CDR1 and CDR2 are SEHNR and FQNEAQ (reference sequence). In nucleotides, the CDR3 is TGTGCCAGCAGCCCTTGGGGACAGTCAACTAATGAAAAACTGTTTTTT. Translated: CASSPWGQSTNEKLFF. Drawing the rest from reference TRBV7-9 and TRBJ1-4, the complete variable domain is DTGVSQNPRHKITKRGQNVTFRCDPISEHNRLYWYRQTLGQGPEFLTYFQNEAQLEKSRLLSDRFSAERPKGSFSTLEIQRTEQGDSAMYLCASSPWGQSTNEKLFFGSGTQLSVL.

V and J are TRBV6-1 and TRBJ2-2; no clear D gene. This CDR3 is 14 amino acids long. Trimming shortened V by 5 bases and J by 5 bases, and 12 bases separated the two germline ends. Germline V lookup: CDR1 MNHNS, CDR2 SASEGT. The CDR3 sequence is CASSPFLETGELFF. The CDR3 nucleotides read TGTGCCAGCAGTCCCTTTCTAGAAACCGGGGAGCTGTTTTTT.

This clone has only a few counts. V gene TRBV19 combines with J gene TRBJ2-5; D is possibly TRBD2 (6 bases). Trimming pared 2 bases from V and 4 bases from J, leaving 17 bases between. Germline V CDR1 and CDR2: LNHDA, SQIVND (reference sequence). The CDR3 spans 16 residues. This chain's CDR3 is CASSIRVGAGPETQYF. DNA of the CDR3: TGTGCCAGTAGTATAAGGGTTGGAGCGGGCCCAGAGACCCAGTACTTC.

This clone was found once. The chain has TRBV28 and TRBJ1-2; possibly TRBD1 for D (5 bases). Germline-derived CDR1 and CDR2 are MDHEN and SYDVKM. The CDR3 runs 15 residues. Deletions cut 1 base from V and 3 bases from J, with 12 bases between. This CDR3 reads CASSLFQGGDYGYTF. CDR3 DNA sequence: TGTGCCAGCAGTTTATTTCAGGGTGGGGACTATGGCTACACCTTC.

J is TRBJ2-3 and V is TRBV6-5; 9 nucleotides line up with TRBD2. CDR1 is MNHEY and CDR2 is SVGAGI in the germline V gene. The ends lost 8 bases at V and 2 bases at J; junction bases unmatched: 8. This CDR3 has 15 residues. DNA for the CDR3: TGTGCCAGCCGAAGCCTAGCGGGACACACAGATACGCAGTATTTT. Residues: CASRSLAGHTDTQYF.

The chain joins TRBV27 to TRBJ1-1; TRBD1 matches 11 bases. Trimming took 3 bases from V and 5 from J; bases not matched to a gene: 5. Germline CDR1 is MNHEY and CDR2 is SMNVEV (reference sequence). The CDR3 runs 15 residues. CDR3 bases: TGTGCCAGCAGTTTGGTCGGGACAGGGGGGACTGAAGCTTTCTTT. Translating gives CASSLVGTGGTEAFF.

This chain uses TRBV5-1 with TRBJ1-2; D unclear. Trimming pared 1 base from V and 6 bases from J, leaving 16 bases between. The CDR3 sequence is 15 residues long. Germline loops: CDR1 SGHRS, CDR2 YFSETQ. The CDR3 coding sequence is TGCGCCAGCAGCTTGCGGGGTATGAAGGTTAATGGCTACACCTTC. This codes for CASSLRGMKVNGYTF.

The table lists this clone with a count of one. This rearrangement joins TRBV7-8 to TRBJ2-5; tentative D call: TRBD2 (5 bases). Germline V gene sequence: CDR1 SGHVS, CDR2 FQNEAQ. Trimming cost V 3 bases and J 1 base, with 12 bases left between them. The CDR3 runs 15 residues. Here the CDR3 reads CASSFLAGGQETQYF. The CDR3 nucleotides are TGTGCCAGCAGCTTCCTCGCGGGCGGCCAAGAGACCCAGTACTTC.

The rearrangement joins TRBV28 to TRBJ2-5; 8 bases align to TRBD1. Germline lookup yields CDR1 MDHEN and CDR2 SYDVKM. The CDR3 contains 14 residues. Trimming at V came to 5 bases and at J to 5 bases, leaving 7 bases not matched to a gene. The CDR3, as DNA: TGTGCCAGCAGTCCGGACAGGGCGGGGGAGACCCAGTACTTC. Protein sequence: CASSPDRAGETQYF.